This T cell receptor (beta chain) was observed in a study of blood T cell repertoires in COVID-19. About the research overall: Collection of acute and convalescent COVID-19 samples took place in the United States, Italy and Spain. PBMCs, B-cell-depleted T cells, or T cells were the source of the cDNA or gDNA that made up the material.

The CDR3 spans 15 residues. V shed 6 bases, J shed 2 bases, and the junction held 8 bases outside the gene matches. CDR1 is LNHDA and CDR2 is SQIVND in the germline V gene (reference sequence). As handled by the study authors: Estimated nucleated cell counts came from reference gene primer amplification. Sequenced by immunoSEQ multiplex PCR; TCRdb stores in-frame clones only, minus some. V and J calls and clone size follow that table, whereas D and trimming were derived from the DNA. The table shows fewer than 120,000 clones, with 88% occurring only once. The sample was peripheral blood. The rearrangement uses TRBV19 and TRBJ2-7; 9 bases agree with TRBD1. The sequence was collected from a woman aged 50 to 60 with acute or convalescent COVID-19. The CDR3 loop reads CASRETGTGPYEQYF. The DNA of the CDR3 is TGTGCCAGTAGGGAAACCGGGACAGGGCCCTACGAGCAGTACTTC. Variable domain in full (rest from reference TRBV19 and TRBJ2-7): DGGITQSPKYLFRKEGQNVTLSCEQNLNHDAMYWYRQDPGQGLRLIYYSQIVNDFQKGDIAEGYSVSREKKESFPLTVTSAQKNPTAFYLCASRETGTGPYEQYFGPGTRLTVT.